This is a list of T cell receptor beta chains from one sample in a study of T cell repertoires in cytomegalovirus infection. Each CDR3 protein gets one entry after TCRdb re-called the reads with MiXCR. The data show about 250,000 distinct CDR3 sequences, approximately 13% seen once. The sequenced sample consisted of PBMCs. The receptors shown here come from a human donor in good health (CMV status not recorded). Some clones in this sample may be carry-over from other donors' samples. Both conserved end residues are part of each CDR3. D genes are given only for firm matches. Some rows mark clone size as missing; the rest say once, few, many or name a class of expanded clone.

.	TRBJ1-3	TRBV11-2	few	CASSALGSISGNTIYF	TGTGCCAGCTCAGCCCTTGGGTCAATCTCTGGAAACACCATATATTTT
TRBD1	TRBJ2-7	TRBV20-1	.	CSARQGGDEQYF	TGCAGTGCCAGACAGGGTGGCGACGAGCAGTACTTC
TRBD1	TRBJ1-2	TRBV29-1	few	CSVEESGGWGYTF	TGCAGCGTTGAAGAGTCAGGGGGCTGGGGCTACACCTTC
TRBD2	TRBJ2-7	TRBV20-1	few	CSATLSGTSGHAYEQYF	TGCAGTGCTACTCTCTCCGGGACTAGCGGTCATGCCTACGAGCAGTACTTC
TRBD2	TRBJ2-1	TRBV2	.	CASSPRLGSGRWGEQFF	TGTGCCAGCAGCCCTCGGCTTGGGAGCGGGAGATGGGGTGAGCAGTTCTTC
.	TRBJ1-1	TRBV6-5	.	CASSYSGGEAFF	TGTGCCAGCAGTTACTCAGGCGGTGAAGCTTTCTTT
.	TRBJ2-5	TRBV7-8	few	CASSSLLAEGGETQYF	TGTGCCAGCAGCTCGCTCCTAGCGGAGGGGGGGGAGACCCAGTACTTC
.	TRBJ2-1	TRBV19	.	CASSTGPYNEQFF	TGTGCCAGTAGTACCGGGCCCTACAATGAGCAGTTCTTC
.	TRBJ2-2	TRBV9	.	CASSVTAQANTGELFF	TGTGCCAGCAGCGTAACGGCCCAGGCGAACACCGGGGAGCTGTTTTTT
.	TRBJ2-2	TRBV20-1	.	CSARDLSDTGELVF	TGCAGTGCTAGAGATCTTAGCGACACCGGGGAGCTGGTTTTT
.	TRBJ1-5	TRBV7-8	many	CASSYGGPNQPQHF	TGTGCCAGCAGCTACGGGGGACCTAATCAGCCCCAGCATTTT
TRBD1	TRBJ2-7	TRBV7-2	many	CASSPRQGANYEQYF	TGTGCCAGCAGCCCCAGACAGGGGGCGAACTACGAGCAGTACTTC
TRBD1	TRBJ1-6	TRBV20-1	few	CSCGQGGSPLHF	TGCAGCTGTGGACAGGGTGGCTCACCCCTCCACTTT
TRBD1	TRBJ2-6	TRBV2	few	CASRRVKGQSGANVLTF	TGTGCCAGCAGGAGAGTTAAGGGACAGTCTGGGGCCAACGTCCTGACTTTC
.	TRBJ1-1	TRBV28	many	CASSFPPGGPAHTEAFF	TGTGCCAGCAGTTTTCCCCCCGGGGGGCCCGCTCACACTGAAGCTTTCTTT
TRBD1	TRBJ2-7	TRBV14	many	CASSQGGTGSREQYF	TGTGCCAGCAGTCAGGGCGGGACAGGGTCTAGGGAGCAGTACTTC
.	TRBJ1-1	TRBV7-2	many	CASSSPPGARNTEAFF	TGTGCCAGCAGCTCCCCTCCAGGAGCCAGGAACACTGAAGCTTTCTTT
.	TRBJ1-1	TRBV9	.	CASSLYWNTEAFF	TGTGCCAGCAGCTTATATTGGAACACTGAAGCTTTCTTT
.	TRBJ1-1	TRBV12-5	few	CASGKGGNTEAFF	TGTGCTAGTGGCAAAGGGGGGAACACTGAAGCTTTCTTT
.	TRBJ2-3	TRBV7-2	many	CASSFQVGRGGADTQYF	TGTGCCAGCAGCTTCCAAGTCGGGAGAGGGGGAGCAGATACGCAGTATTTT
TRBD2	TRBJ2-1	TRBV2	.	CASRGGGSSYNEQFF	TGTGCCAGCAGGGGGGGGGGGAGCTCCTACAATGAGCAGTTCTTC
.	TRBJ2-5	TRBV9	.	CASSVGLGGETQYF	TGTGCCAGCAGCGTAGGACTAGGTGGAGAGACCCAGTACTTC
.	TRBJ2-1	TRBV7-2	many	CASSSFQGIVNEQFF	TGTGCCAGCAGCTCATTCCAGGGAATAGTCAATGAGCAGTTCTTC
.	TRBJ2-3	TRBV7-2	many	CASSLGLPSTDTQYF	TGTGCCAGCAGCTTAGGACTCCCTAGCACAGATACGCAGTATTTT
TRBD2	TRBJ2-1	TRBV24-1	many	CATSVSSGRYEQFF	TGTGCCACCAGTGTCTCTAGCGGGAGGTATGAGCAGTTCTTC
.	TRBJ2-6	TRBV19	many	CASSTDSGANVLTF	TGTGCCAGTAGTACCGACTCTGGGGCCAACGTCCTGACTTTC
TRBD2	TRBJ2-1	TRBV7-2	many	CASRAGRASGGAPYNEQFF	TGTGCCAGCAGGGCCGGACGGGCTAGCGGGGGGGCCCCCTACAATGAGCAGTTCTTC
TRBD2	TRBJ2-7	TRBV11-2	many	CASSYSPGLAGGLNF	TGTGCCAGCAGCTACAGCCCAGGACTAGCGGGAGGGTTAAACTTC
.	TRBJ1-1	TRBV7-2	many	CASSSSSQGKAFF	TGTGCCAGCAGCTCCTCTAGCCAGGGAAAGGCTTTCTTT
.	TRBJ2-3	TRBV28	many	CASTKRVSDTQYF	TGTGCCAGCACTAAAAGGGTATCGGATACGCAGTATTTT
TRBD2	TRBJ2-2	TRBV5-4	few	CASSSSGRADTGELFF	TGTGCCAGCAGTTCAAGCGGGAGGGCCGACACCGGGGAGCTGTTTTTT
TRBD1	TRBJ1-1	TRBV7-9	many	CASGTGINTEAFF	TGTGCCAGCGGGACAGGGATCAACACTGAAGCTTTCTTT
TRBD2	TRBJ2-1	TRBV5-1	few	CASSLLAGGAYNEQFF	TGCGCCAGCAGCTTGCTAGCGGGGGGAGCCTACAATGAGCAGTTCTTC